Listed below are T cell receptor beta chains from one sample, sequenced in a study of CD8 T cells in ankylosing spondylitis. MiXCR was run by TCRdb on the 5' RACE reads, yielding one entry per CDR3 protein. The table lists some 130,000 distinct CDR3 sequences, approximately 7.3% of them singletons. The sequenced sample consisted of blood, either unsorted or a sorted T cell fraction (not recorded which). Receptors were obtained from a female donor with ankylosing spondylitis or in good health (not recorded which). Both conserved end residues are part of each CDR3. A D gene is named only where the DNA matches it firmly. The size of a clone is reported for some rows only, either as once, few or many, or as a class for expanded clones.

abundance	j_gene	d_gene	v_gene	CDR3aa	CDR3nt
many	TRBJ1-1	NA	TRBV9	CASSVATGGTEAFF	TGTGCCAGCAGCGTAGCTACAGGTGGCACTGAAGCTTTCTTT
many	TRBJ2-3	NA	TRBV2	CASSNGGAGDTQYF	TGTGCCAGCTCAAATGGGGGCGCGGGAGATACGCAGTATTTT
NA	TRBJ2-7	NA	TRBV28	CASSLREQYF	TGTGCCAGCAGCCTTCGGGAGCAGTACTTC
many	TRBJ1-5	TRBD1	TRBV6-4	CASSDSGTGLDQPQHF	TGTGCCAGCAGTGACTCGGGGACAGGGCTAGACCAGCCCCAGCATTTT
many	TRBJ2-3	TRBD2	TRBV24-1	CATGRDGTDTQYF	TGTGCCACCGGGAGGGACGGCACAGATACGCAGTATTTT
many	TRBJ2-7	TRBD2	TRBV7-3	CASSPSGGAYEQYF	TGTGCCAGCAGCCCTAGCGGGGGGGCCTACGAGCAGTACTTC
many	TRBJ2-2	TRBD1	TRBV15	CATSRIEGQGRRELFF	TGTGCCACCAGTCGGATTGAGGGACAGGGACGCCGGGAGCTGTTTTTT
many	TRBJ1-6	NA	TRBV20-1	CSARSSYNSPLHF	TGCAGTGCCCGAAGCTCCTATAATTCACCCCTCCACTTT
many	TRBJ1-5	TRBD1	TRBV12-3/TRBV12-4	CASSRDRGEVSNQPQHF	TGTGCCAGCAGCCGAGACAGGGGCGAGGTTAGCAATCAGCCCCAGCATTTT
many	TRBJ1-1	TRBD1	TRBV2	CASRTGFEAFF	TGTGCCAGCAGGACAGGGTTTGAAGCTTTCTTT